This T cell receptor (beta chain) derives from a study of sequential checkpoint blockade in melanoma. Study-level information: First-line arms were nivolumab then ipilimumab, or the reverse, randomized 1:1. Both treatment sequences were followed by maintenance nivolumab.

Here immunoSEQ multiplex PCR was the method, and the copy in TCRdb shows in-frame clones only, minus some. The data show roughly 34,000 clones, about 86% seen once. This clone was detected once. V lost 5 bases, J lost 0 bases, and 11 bases lay in between. Germline-derived CDR1 and CDR2 are PRHDT and FYEKMQ (reference sequence). The CDR3 spans 14 residues. Treatment specified: randomized to nivolumab then ipilimumab (arm A) or the reverse (arm B). Patients had received no earlier DNA-damaging chemotherapy. Live CD3+CD8+ CD19− CD56− cells were sorted from PBMCs. The sequencing used CD8+ T cells sorted from blood (inferred from file names), collected from a patient given nivolumab and ipilimumab in sequence. The rearrangement joins TRBV13 to TRBJ2-7; D not certain. This sequence was found in a human donor with melanoma. CDR3 amino acids: CASSNNDNSYEQYF. Written as DNA, the CDR3 is TGTGCCAGCAGCAATAACGACAACTCCTACGAGCAGTACTTC. Looking up the rest from reference TRBV13 and TRBJ2-7 gives the full variable domain: AAGVIQSPRHLIKEKRETATLKCYPIPRHDTVYWYQQGPGQDPQFLISFYEKMQSDKGSIPDRFSAQQFSDYHSELNMSSLELGDSALYFCASSNNDNSYEQYFGPGTRLTVT.